Given below is one T cell receptor beta chain in context. This table comes from immunoSEQ multiplex PCR, and its TCRdb copy is limited to in-frame clones, with some not included. The repertoire holds millions of clones, with 85% to 95% as singletons. This record belongs to a study of shared clonotypes between healthy human individuals. Sequenced sample: naive CD4+ T cells sorted from blood. Indicated subset: CD45RA+ positively selected. This receptor was taken from a man aged 18 to 30 in good health.

CDR3 loop: CASRRGAATDTQYF. CDR3 sequence (DNA): TGTGCCAGCAGACGGGGGGCCGCAACAGATACGCAGTATTTT. The chain links TRBV2 to TRBJ2-3; tentative D call: TRBD2 (7 bases). Trimming cost V 6 bases and J 3 bases, with 13 bases left between them. Per the germline V gene, CDR1 is SNHLY and CDR2 is FYNNEI. This CDR3 has 14 residues.